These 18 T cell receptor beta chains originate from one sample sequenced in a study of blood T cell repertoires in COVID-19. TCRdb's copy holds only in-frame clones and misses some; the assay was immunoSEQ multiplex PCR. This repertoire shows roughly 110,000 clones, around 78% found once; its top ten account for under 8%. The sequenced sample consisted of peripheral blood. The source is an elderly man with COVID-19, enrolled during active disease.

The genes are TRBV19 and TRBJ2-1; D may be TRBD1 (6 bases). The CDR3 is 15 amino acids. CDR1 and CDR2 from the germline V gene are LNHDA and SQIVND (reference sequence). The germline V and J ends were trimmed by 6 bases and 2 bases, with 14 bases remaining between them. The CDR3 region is CASSLPGTTYNEQFF. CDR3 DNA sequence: TGTGCCAGTAGCCTCCCCGGGACAACCTACAATGAGCAGTTCTTC.

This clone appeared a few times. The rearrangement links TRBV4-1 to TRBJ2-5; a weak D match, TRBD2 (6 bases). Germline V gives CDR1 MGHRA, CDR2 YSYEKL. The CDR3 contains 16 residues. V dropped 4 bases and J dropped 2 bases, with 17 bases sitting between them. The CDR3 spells CASSLMPGTPQETQYF. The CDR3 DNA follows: TGCGCCAGCAGCCTGATGCCCGGGACTCCTCAAGAGACCCAGTACTTC.

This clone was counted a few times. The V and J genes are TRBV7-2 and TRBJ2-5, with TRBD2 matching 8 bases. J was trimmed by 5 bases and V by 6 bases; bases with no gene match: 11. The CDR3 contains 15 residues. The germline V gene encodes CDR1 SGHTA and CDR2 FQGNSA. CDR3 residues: CASSFLAGRMETQYF. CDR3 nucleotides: TGTGCCAGCAGTTTTTTAGCGGGAAGAATGGAGACCCAGTACTTC.

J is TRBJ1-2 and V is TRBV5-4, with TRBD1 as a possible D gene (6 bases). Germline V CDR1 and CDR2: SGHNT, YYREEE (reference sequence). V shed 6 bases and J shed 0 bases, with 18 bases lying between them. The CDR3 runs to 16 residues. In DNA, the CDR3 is TGTGCCAGCAACCAAGGGGGGAGGGCAGCTAACTATGGCTACACCTTC. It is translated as CASNQGGRAANYGYTF.

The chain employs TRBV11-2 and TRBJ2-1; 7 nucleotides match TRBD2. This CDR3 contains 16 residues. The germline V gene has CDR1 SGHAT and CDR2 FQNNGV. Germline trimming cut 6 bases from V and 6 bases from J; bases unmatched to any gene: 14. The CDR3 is CASRVLSGPHSNEQFF. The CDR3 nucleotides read TGTGCCAGCAGGGTCCTTAGCGGGCCCCACAGCAATGAGCAGTTCTTC.

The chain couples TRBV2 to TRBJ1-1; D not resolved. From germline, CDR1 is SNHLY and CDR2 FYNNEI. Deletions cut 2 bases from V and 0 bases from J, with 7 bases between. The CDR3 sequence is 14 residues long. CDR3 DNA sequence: TGTGCCAGCAGTGAAACAGATATGAACACTGAAGCTTTCTTT. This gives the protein CASSETDMNTEAFF.

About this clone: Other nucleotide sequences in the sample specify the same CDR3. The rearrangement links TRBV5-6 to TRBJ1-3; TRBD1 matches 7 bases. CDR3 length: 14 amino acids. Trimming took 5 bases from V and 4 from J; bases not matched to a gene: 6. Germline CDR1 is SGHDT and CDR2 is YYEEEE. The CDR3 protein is CASSRQGSGNTIYF. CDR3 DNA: TGTGCCAGCAGTAGACAGGGTTCCGGAAACACCATATATTTT. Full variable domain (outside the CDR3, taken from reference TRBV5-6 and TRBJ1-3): DAGVTQSPTHLIKTRGQQVTLRCSPKSGHDTVSWYQQALGQGPQFIFQYYEEEERQRGNFPDRFSGHQFPNYSSELNVNALLLGDSALYLCASSRQGSGNTIYFGEGSWLTVV.

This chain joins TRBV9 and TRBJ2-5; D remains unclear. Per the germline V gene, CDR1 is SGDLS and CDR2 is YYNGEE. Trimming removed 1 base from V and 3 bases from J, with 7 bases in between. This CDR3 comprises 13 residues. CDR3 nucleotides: TGTGCCAGCAGCGTATTGCCGGAAGAGACCCAGTACTTC. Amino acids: CASSVLPEETQYF.

The DNA of the CDR3 is TGTGCCAGCAGCTTGATAGTAGGGGGCGGAGATACGCAGTATTTT. Translation gives CASSLIVGGGDTQYF. The chain couples TRBV5-6 to TRBJ2-3; TRBD1 matches at 7 bases. The CDR3 is made up of 15 amino acids. Trimming cost V 1 base and J 5 bases; bases outside gene matches: 7. The V gene's germline CDR1 is SGHDT and CDR2 YYEEEE.

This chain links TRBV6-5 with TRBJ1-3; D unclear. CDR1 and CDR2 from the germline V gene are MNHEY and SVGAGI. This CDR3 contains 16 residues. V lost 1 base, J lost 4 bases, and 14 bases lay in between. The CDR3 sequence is CASSYYNAAGGNTIYF. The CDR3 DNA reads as TGTGCCAGCAGTTACTATAATGCGGCGGGAGGAAACACCATATATTTT.

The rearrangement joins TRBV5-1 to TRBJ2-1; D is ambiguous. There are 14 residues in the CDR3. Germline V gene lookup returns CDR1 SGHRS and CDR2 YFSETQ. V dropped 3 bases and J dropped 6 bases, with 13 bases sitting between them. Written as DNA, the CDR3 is TGCGCCAGCAGCTCCGACTCGGCTTCCAATGAGCAGTTCTTC. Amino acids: CASSSDSASNEQFF.

In nucleotides, the CDR3 is TGTGCCAGTCTCGGACAGAGGGGGACCCAGTACTTC. Its protein is CASLGQRGTQYF. The rearrangement uses TRBV19 and TRBJ2-5; D is perhaps TRBD1 (6 bases). Germline CDR1 and CDR2: LNHDA and SQIVND (reference sequence). Trimming took off 8 bases at V and 7 bases at J, with 14 bases between the two ends. The CDR3 sequence is 12 residues long. The full variable domain, in which reference TRBV19 and TRBJ2-5 provide the parts outside the CDR3, is DGGITQSPKYLFRKEGQNVTLSCEQNLNHDAMYWYRQDPGQGLRLIYYSQIVNDFQKGDIAEGYSVSREKKESFPLTVTSAQKNPTAFYLCASLGQRGTQYFGPGTRLLVL.

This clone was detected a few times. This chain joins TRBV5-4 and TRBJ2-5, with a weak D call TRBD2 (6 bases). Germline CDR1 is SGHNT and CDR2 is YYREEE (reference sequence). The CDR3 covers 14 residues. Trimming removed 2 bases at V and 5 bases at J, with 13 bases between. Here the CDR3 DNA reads TGTGCCAGCAGCTTTGGACGGGGGTCGGAGACCCAGTACTTC. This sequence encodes CASSFGRGSETQYF.

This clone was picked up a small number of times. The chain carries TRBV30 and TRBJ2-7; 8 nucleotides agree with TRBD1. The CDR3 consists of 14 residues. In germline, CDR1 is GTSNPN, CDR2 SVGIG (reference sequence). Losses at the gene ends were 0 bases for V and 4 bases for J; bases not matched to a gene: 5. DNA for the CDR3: TGTGCCTGGAGTGTTGGGACAGGCTTATACGAGCAGTACTTC. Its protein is CAWSVGTGLYEQYF.

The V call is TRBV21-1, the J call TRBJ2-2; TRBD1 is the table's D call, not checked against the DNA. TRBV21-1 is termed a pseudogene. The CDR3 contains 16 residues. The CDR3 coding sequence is TGTGCCAGCAGCAAAGGTGTCAGGGGGCAGGCCGGGGAGCTGTTTTTT. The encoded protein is CASSKGVRGQAGELFF.

The CDR3: CASSPPGAYEQYF. The CDR3 nucleotides read TGTGCCAGCTCACCACCAGGAGCCTACGAGCAGTACTTC. J is TRBJ2-7 and V is TRBV18; D remains unclear. The length of the CDR3 is 13 residues. V lost 0 bases and J 2 bases, leaving 5 bases between the germline ends. Germline loops: CDR1 KGHSH, CDR2 LQKENI.

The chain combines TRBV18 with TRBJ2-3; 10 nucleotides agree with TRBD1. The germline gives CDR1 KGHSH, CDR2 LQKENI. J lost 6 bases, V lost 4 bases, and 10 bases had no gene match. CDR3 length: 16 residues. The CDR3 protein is CASSRNRDRGADTQYF. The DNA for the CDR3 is TGTGCCAGCTCACGTAACCGGGACAGGGGCGCGGATACGCAGTATTTT.

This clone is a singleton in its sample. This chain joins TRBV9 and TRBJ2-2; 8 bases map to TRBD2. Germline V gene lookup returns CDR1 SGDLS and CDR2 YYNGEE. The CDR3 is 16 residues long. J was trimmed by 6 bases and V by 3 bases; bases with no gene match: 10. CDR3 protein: CASSAGLVDGAGELFF. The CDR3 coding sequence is TGTGCCAGCAGCGCGGGACTAGTCGATGGAGCCGGGGAGCTGTTTTTT.